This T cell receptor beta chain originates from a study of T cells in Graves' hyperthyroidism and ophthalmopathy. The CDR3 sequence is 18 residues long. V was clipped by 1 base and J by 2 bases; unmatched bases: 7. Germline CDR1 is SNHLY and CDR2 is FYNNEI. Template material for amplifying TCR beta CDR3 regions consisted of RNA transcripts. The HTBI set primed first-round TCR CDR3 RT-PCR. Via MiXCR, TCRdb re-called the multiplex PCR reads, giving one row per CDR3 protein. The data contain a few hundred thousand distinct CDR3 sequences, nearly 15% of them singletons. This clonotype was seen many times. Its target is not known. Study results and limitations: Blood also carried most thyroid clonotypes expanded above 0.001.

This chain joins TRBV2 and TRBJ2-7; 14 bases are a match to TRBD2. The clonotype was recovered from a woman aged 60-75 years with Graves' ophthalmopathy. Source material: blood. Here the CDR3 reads CASSEGGLAGVAPYEQYF. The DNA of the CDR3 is TGTGCCAGCAGTGAAGGGGGACTAGCGGGAGTTGCCCCCTACGAGCAGTACTTC.